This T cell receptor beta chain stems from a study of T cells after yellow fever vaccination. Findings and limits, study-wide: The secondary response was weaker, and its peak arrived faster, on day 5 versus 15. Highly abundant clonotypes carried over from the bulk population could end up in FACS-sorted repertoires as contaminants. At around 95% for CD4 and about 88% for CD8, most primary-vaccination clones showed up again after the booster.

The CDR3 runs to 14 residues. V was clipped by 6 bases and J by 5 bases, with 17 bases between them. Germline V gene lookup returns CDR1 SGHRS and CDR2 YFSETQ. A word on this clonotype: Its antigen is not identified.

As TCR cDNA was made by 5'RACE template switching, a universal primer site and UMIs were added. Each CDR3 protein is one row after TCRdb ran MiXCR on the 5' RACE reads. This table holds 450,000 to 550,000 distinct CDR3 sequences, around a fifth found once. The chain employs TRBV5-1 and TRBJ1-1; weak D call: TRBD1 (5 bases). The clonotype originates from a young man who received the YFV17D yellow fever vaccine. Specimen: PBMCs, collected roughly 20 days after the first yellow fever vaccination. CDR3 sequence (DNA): TGCGCCAGCACCCCCTTCGGGGGTAGGACTGAAGCTTTCTTT. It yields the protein CASTPFGGRTEAFF.